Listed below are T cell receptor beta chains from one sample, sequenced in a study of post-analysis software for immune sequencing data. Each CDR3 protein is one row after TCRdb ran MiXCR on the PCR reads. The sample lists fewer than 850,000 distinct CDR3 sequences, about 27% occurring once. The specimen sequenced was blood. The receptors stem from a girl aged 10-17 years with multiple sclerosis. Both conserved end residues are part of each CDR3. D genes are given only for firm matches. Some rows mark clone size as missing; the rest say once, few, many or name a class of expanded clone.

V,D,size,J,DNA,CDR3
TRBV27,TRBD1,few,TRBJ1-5,TGTGCCAGCAGTGCAGGGGGCTTTCACCCCCAGCATTTT,CASSAGGFHPQHF
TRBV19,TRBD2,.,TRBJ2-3,TGTGCCGGTAGAGCGGGAGCAGATACGCAGTATTTT,CAGRAGADTQYF
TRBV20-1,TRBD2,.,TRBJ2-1,TGCAGTGCCCCTCGGCGGGAGGGCGCCTGCAATGAGCAGTTCTTC,CSAPRREGACNEQFF
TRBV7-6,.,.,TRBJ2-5,TGTGCCAGCAGCTTAGGACTGCTTAGCCTTGATAATGAGCAGTACTTC,CASSLGLLSLDNEQYF
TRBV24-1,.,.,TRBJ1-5,TGTGCCACCAGTGATGGGGCAGCTTATAGCAATCAGCCCCAGCATTTT,CATSDGAAYSNQPQHF
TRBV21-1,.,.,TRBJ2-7,TGTGCCAGCAGCAAAGCCAGAAGACAGGGGGCCTACGAGCAGTACTTC,CASSKARRQGAYEQYF
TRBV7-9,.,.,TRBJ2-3,TGTGCCAGCAGCCAACGGAAGTCGAAAGGCACAGATACGCAGTATTTT,CASSQRKSKGTDTQYF
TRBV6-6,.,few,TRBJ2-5,TGTGCCAGCAGGGAGGGGGCCCCCGAGACCCAGTACTTC,CASREGAPETQYF
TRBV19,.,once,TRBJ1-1,TGTGCCAGTAGTAGGGAATGGGTATCACCTGAAGCTTTCTTT,CASSREWVSPEAFF
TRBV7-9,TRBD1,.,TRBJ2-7,TGTGCCAGCGCCCACCGGGACAGGGGCTACGAGCAGTACTTC,CASAHRDRGYEQYF
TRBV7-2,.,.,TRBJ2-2,TGTGCCAGCAGCCGAACCGGACAGCTAAACACCGGGGATTTGTTTTTT,CASSRTGQLNTGDLFF
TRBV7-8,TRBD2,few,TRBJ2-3,TGTGCCAGCAACCTTGGGCTAGCGGGAGGAGTTAGCACAGATACGCAGTATTTT,CASNLGLAGGVSTDTQYF
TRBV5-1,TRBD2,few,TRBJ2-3,TGCGCCAGCAGCCGGGAGGGGTTGGATACGCAGTATTTT,CASSREGLDTQYF
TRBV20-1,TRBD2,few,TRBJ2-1,TGCAGTGCCCCCCCTCGACTAGCGGGAGCAGCCTACAATGAGCAGTTCTTC,CSAPPRLAGAAYNEQFF
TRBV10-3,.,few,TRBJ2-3,TGTGCCATCAGTGACAACGGGGGCAACACAGATACGCAGTATTTT,CAISDNGGNTDTQYF
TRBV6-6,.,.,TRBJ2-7,TGTGCCAGCAGTTACGGTAGGGGAATAGGCGAGCAGTACTTC,CASSYGRGIGEQYF
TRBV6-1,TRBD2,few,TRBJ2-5,TGTGCCAGCAGAGAGCGGGGCGATGAGACCCAGTACTTC,CASRERGDETQYF